One and the same sample provided the 28 T cell receptor beta chains below, sequenced in a study of blood T cell repertoires in COVID-19. Repertoires were generated with immunoSEQ multiplex PCR, while TCRdb's copy carries only in-frame clones and drops some. The sample yields 250,000 or so clones, 91% seen once. The sample comprised PBMCs or T cells enriched from blood (not recorded which). These receptors came from a middle-aged man who had been exposed to COVID-19.

In this sample, this clone turned up once. The chain joins TRBV27 to TRBJ1-2, with D possibly TRBD1 on 6 matching bases. The CDR3 is 13 amino acids. CDR1 is MNHEY, CDR2 SMNVEV, per germline (reference sequence). V lost 5 bases, J lost 4 bases, and 11 bases lay in between. CDR3 loop: CASSPGVGYGYTF. The CDR3, as DNA: TGTGCCAGCAGTCCAGGGGTTGGCTATGGCTACACCTTC.

V gene TRBV11-3 combines with J gene TRBJ2-3, with D perhaps TRBD2 (5 bases). The CDR3 totals 16 residues. V was shortened by 3 bases and J by 5 bases, with 18 bases between the two germline ends. Germline-derived CDR1 and CDR2 are SGHNT and YENEEA. The CDR3 reads CASSLSGRRGGDTQYF. Here the CDR3 DNA reads TGTGCCAGCAGCTTGTCAGGAAGACGGGGTGGAGATACGCAGTATTTT.

The chain has TRBV6-5 and TRBJ1-5; no definite D call. The CDR3 has 14 residues. Germline V gene data show CDR1 as MNHEY and CDR2 as SVGAGI. Trimming left V 10 bases short and J 2 bases short, with 15 bases between. CDR3 region: CATSPGFGNQPQHF. For the CDR3, the DNA is TGTGCCACCTCACCGGGGTTCGGCAATCAGCCCCAGCATTTT.

This clone was seen just once. V is TRBV30 and J is TRBJ2-7, with 10 positions matching TRBD2. CDR1 GTSNPN and CDR2 SVGIG come from the germline V gene (reference sequence). Trimming cost V 2 bases and J 2 bases; bases outside gene matches: 6. This CDR3 contains 15 residues. CDR3 nucleotides: TGTGCCTGGAGTCAGGGACTAGCGCCTACCTACGAGCAGTACTTC. Its protein product is CAWSQGLAPTYEQYF.

The V and J genes are TRBV10-3 and TRBJ1-4; D is undetermined. The CDR3 has 15 residues. Deletions cut 3 bases from V and 4 bases from J, with 12 bases between. Germline CDR1 ENHRY, CDR2 SYGVKD. The CDR3 DNA reads TGTGCCATCAGTGACTTGACTGGCATTAATGAAAAACTGTTTTTT. Amino acid sequence: CAISDLTGINEKLFF.

The chain combines TRBV14 with TRBJ2-3, with 10 positions matching TRBD2. Germline V gene lookup returns CDR1 SGHDN and CDR2 FVKESK. This CDR3 spans 16 amino acids. The ends lost 2 bases at V and 6 bases at J; junction bases unmatched: 8. The CDR3 is CASSQKRTSGSDTQYF. CDR3 DNA sequence: TGTGCCAGCAGCCAAAAAAGGACTAGCGGCTCGGATACGCAGTATTTT.

The chain links TRBV4-1 to TRBJ2-1; D is possibly TRBD1 (5 bases). This CDR3 contains 13 residues. V shed 1 base and J shed 7 bases, with 8 bases lying between them. Germline values: CDR1 MGHRA, CDR2 YSYEKL. CDR3 amino acids: CASSQVAGNEQFF. CDR3 bases: TGCGCCAGCAGCCAAGTCGCAGGGAATGAGCAGTTCTTC.

The chain is built from TRBV6-6 and TRBJ2-5; 10 nucleotides align to TRBD2. The length of the CDR3 is 16 residues. Germline-derived CDR1 and CDR2 are MNHNY and SVGAGI (reference sequence). V dropped 0 bases and J dropped 3; count of bases not matched to a gene: 4. CDR3 loop: CASSYSRTSGKETQYF. In nucleotides, the CDR3 is TGTGCCAGCAGTTACTCGAGGACTAGCGGAAAAGAGACCCAGTACTTC.

The genes are TRBV7-2 and TRBJ1-1; D unclear. V was cut by 5 bases and J by 4 bases, with 14 bases left in between. In germline, CDR1 is SGHTA, CDR2 FQGNSA. The CDR3 has 14 amino acids. This CDR3 reads CASSPINTGTEAFF. In DNA form, the CDR3 reads TGTGCCAGCAGCCCGATAAACACGGGCACTGAAGCTTTCTTT.

The chain uses TRBV19 and TRBJ2-2; TRBD2 matches 14 bases. CDR3 size: 15 residues. Losses at the gene ends were 7 bases for V and 16 bases for J; bases not matched to a gene: 14. Germline values: CDR1 LNHDA, CDR2 SQIVND (reference sequence). This CDR3 reads CASTLTGLAGDAPFF. The CDR3 DNA reads TGTGCCAGTACCCTAACGGGACTAGCGGGAGATGCACCGTTTTTT.

A word on this clone: At the DNA level, this CDR3 is encoded by other sequences in the same sample as well. The chain recombines TRBV5-6 with TRBJ1-5, with TRBD1 matching 7 bases. The CDR3 totals 15 residues. Per the germline V gene, CDR1 is SGHDT and CDR2 is YYEEEE. Losses at the gene ends were 1 base for V and 0 bases for J; bases not matched to a gene: 1. CDR3 DNA: TGTGCCAGCAGCTTGACAGGGGATAGCAATCAGCCCCAGCATTTT. Translated: CASSLTGDSNQPQHF. The whole variable domain, remainder taken from reference TRBV5-6 and TRBJ1-5, is DAGVTQSPTHLIKTRGQQVTLRCSPKSGHDTVSWYQQALGQGPQFIFQYYEEEERQRGNFPDRFSGHQFPNYSSELNVNALLLGDSALYLCASSLTGDSNQPQHFGDGTRLSIL.

The rearrangement uses TRBV19 and TRBJ1-2; no clear D. There are 12 residues in the CDR3. The V end lost 4 bases, the J end lost 1 base, and 4 bases lay between the germline ends. Germline CDR1 and CDR2: LNHDA and SQIVND (reference sequence). CDR3 amino acids: CASSTNNYGYTF. In DNA, the CDR3 is TGTGCCAGTAGTACAAATAACTATGGCTACACCTTC.

The rearrangement links TRBV3-1 (or the pseudogene TRBV3-2) to TRBJ2-7; D call uncertain. CDR3 length: 15 amino acids. Germline CDR1 reads LGHDT; CDR2 reads YNNKEL (reference sequence). Trimming cost V 4 bases and J 3 bases, with 16 bases left between them. CDR3 in DNA: TGTGCCAGCAGCCCTCTAGGCGGTATCTTCTACGAGCAGTACTTC. This translates into CASSPLGGIFYEQYF.

V gene TRBV28 combines with J gene TRBJ1-2, with D possibly matching TRBD1 (5 bases). CDR1 and CDR2 (germline): MDHEN, SYDVKM. The CDR3 loop spans 15 amino acids. V lost 5 bases to trimming and J lost 3 bases, with 16 bases between them. DNA for the CDR3: TGTGCCAGCAGTATCAACCCAGGGTTCTACTATGGCTACACCTTC. It yields the protein CASSINPGFYYGYTF.

V gene TRBV5-5 combines with J gene TRBJ1-4; D gene unclear. Trimming pared 3 bases from V and 0 bases from J, leaving 12 bases between. Looked up from germline, CDR1 is SGHKS and CDR2 is YYEKEE (reference sequence). This CDR3 is 16 amino acids long. As DNA, the CDR3 is TGTGCCAGCAGCTCCCCCCGGGTAGCAACTAATGAAAAACTGTTTTTT. Protein product: CASSSPRVATNEKLFF. The whole variable domain, remainder taken from reference TRBV5-5 and TRBJ1-4, is DAGVTQSPTHLIKTRGQQVTLRCSPISGHKSVSWYQQVLGQGPQFIFQYYEKEERGRGNFPDRFSARQFPNYSSELNVNALLLGDSALYLCASSSPRVATNEKLFFGSGTQLSVL.

The chain couples TRBV27 to TRBJ2-3, with 9 bases fitting TRBD2. The junction had 18 bases not matched to a gene; V was cut back by 6 bases and J by 8 bases. The CDR3 extends over 17 amino acids. Per the germline V gene, CDR1 is MNHEY and CDR2 is SMNVEV (reference sequence). The CDR3 protein is CASSPLIVAGVAGTQYF. The CDR3 bases are TGTGCCAGCAGCCCTCTGATCGTAGCGGGAGTCGCGGGTACGCAGTATTTT.

This sequence joins TRBV14 and TRBJ1-3, with D unclear. CDR1 is SGHDN, CDR2 FVKESK, per germline. The CDR3 is made up of 15 amino acids. The V and J ends lost 2 bases and 0 bases respectively, with 8 bases between them. CDR3 bases: TGTGCCAGCAGCCAAAAAACTTCCTCTGGAAACACCATATATTTT. This gives the protein CASSQKTSSGNTIYF.

This clone was detected only a few times. The genes are TRBV28 and TRBJ1-3; D is unclear. This CDR3 is 13 amino acids long. V was clipped by 5 bases and J by 2 bases, with 7 bases between them. The V gene's germline CDR1 is MDHEN and CDR2 SYDVKM. The CDR3 here is CASSMLAGNTIYF. The CDR3 DNA is TGTGCCAGCAGTATGCTAGCTGGAAACACCATATATTTT.

This clone was seen a single time. This chain links TRBV5-1 with TRBJ2-7; 8 nucleotides align to TRBD2. Trimming cost V 0 bases and J 4 bases; bases outside gene matches: 15. This CDR3 has 18 amino acids. CDR1 is SGHRS and CDR2 is YFSETQ in the germline V gene. CDR3 coding DNA: TGCGCCAGCAGCTTGGGGTCCGGTTTAGCGGGAAGTCAGTACGAGCAGTACTTC. This encodes CASSLGSGLAGSQYEQYF.

This chain connects TRBV6-5 to TRBJ2-3; D not certain. CDR3 length equals 13 residues. CDR1 MNHEY and CDR2 SVGAGI come from the germline V gene. V lost 6 bases and J lost 5, with 12 bases in between. CDR3 protein: CASSNLGLDTQYF. CDR3 coding DNA: TGTGCCAGCAGCAACCTCGGGTTAGATACGCAGTATTTT.

The gene calls are TRBV7-9 and TRBJ2-7; 12 bases line up with TRBD1. The V gene's germline CDR1 is SEHNR and CDR2 FQNEAQ (reference sequence). With 5 bases clipped from V and 3 bases from J, the junction kept 5 bases outside the gene matches. The CDR3 is 15 amino acids. The CDR3 reads CASSEGQGAYYEQYF. Here the CDR3 DNA reads TGTGCCAGCAGCGAGGGACAGGGGGCTTACTACGAGCAGTACTTC.

V and J are TRBV11-2 and TRBJ2-1; 7 nucleotides align to TRBD2. The J segment lost 9 bases and the V segment lost 2 bases, leaving 7 bases of the junction unmatched. The germline gives CDR1 SGHAT, CDR2 FQNNGV. This CDR3 is 14 amino acids long. CDR3 protein: CASSLQTGGSEQFF. DNA of the CDR3: TGTGCCAGCAGCTTACAAACGGGAGGATCTGAGCAGTTCTTC.

The rearrangement links TRBV6-4 to TRBJ2-2, with a tentative D call TRBD2 (5 bases). V shed 3 bases and J shed 2 bases, with 10 bases lying between them. This CDR3 has 15 amino acids. The germline CDR1 and CDR2 sequences are MRHNA and SNTAGT. In nucleotides, the CDR3 is TGTGCCAGCAGTGAAGAGGCGGGTAACACCGGGGAGCTGTTTTTT. This gives the protein CASSEEAGNTGELFF.

V is TRBV6-5 and J is TRBJ2-1; TRBD2 matches 14 bases. Germline V gene sequence: CDR1 MNHEY, CDR2 SVGAGI. The CDR3 has 15 residues. V trimming: 5 bases; J trimming: 10 bases; junction bases outside the gene matches: 7. CDR3 in amino acids: CASSTGLAGVGEQFF. The CDR3 DNA is TGTGCCAGCAGTACGGGACTAGCGGGAGTGGGGGAGCAGTTCTTC.

This clone was found once. The chain links TRBV28 to TRBJ1-5, with a weak D call TRBD1 (6 bases). CDR1 MDHEN and CDR2 SYDVKM come from the germline V gene. The CDR3 covers 15 residues. Between the trimmed V and J ends, which lost 3 bases and 3 bases, there was a span of 12 bases. CDR3 DNA sequence: TGTGCCAGCAGTTTCGGTGGACAGCTCAATCAGCCCCAGCATTTT. Encoded protein: CASSFGGQLNQPQHF.

The V call is TRBV28, the J call TRBJ2-1, with TRBD2 matching 9 bases. CDR3 length: 16 residues. V gave up 4 bases and J gave up 3 bases; unmatched junction bases: 7. Looked up from germline, CDR1 is MDHEN and CDR2 is SYDVKM. CDR3 region: CASSSKTSGLYNEQFF. The CDR3 nucleotides are TGTGCCAGCAGTTCCAAAACTAGCGGGCTCTACAATGAGCAGTTCTTC.

The chain has TRBV4-2 and TRBJ2-1; 8 bases align to TRBD2. CDR3 length: 17 residues. Germline CDR1 and CDR2: LGHNA and YNFKEQ. Trimming at V came to 1 base and at J to 2 bases, leaving 7 bases not matched to a gene. The CDR3 loop is CASSQGAVAGPYNEQFF. CDR3 DNA: TGTGCCAGCAGCCAAGGCGCGGTAGCGGGACCCTACAATGAGCAGTTCTTC.

In this sample, this clone turned up a few times. This CDR3 is CASSSRTGAGNTIYF. CDR3 nucleotide sequence: TGTGCCAGCAGCTCACGGACAGGGGCTGGAAACACCATATATTTT. The chain couples TRBV5-4 to TRBJ1-3, with TRBD1 matching 9 bases. CDR3 size: 15 residues. V was pared by 3 bases and J by 2 bases, with 3 bases of the junction left unmatched. CDR1 SGHNT and CDR2 YYREEE come from the germline V gene (reference sequence).